This passage covers 10 T cell receptor beta chains from one sample sequenced in a study of T cells in Graves' hyperthyroidism and ophthalmopathy. RNA transcripts served as the template for amplifying TCR beta CDR3 regions. A first-round RT-PCR of the TCR CDR3 used the HTBI primer set. Each CDR3 protein gets one entry after TCRdb re-called the multiplex PCR reads with MiXCR. This table holds about 350,000 distinct CDR3 sequences, over 15% found once. What was sequenced was blood. The receptors originated from a woman aged 40-49 years with Graves' ophthalmopathy.

The table lists this clonotype with many counts. This chain uses TRBV5-1 with TRBJ2-5; TRBD1 aligns across 7 bases. J lost 5 bases, V lost 0 bases, and 7 bases had no gene match. CDR3 length: 15 amino acids. CDR1 is SGHRS and CDR2 is YFSETQ in the germline V gene. The CDR3 DNA sequence: TGCGCCAGCAGCTTGGATGGACAGGACGAGGAGACCCAGTACTTC. This gives the protein CASSLDGQDEETQYF.

The V call is TRBV6-5, the J call TRBJ2-7; D unresolved. CDR1 is MNHEY and CDR2 is SVGAGI in the germline V gene. V lost 4 bases and J lost 6, with 13 bases in between. This CDR3 has 13 amino acids. The CDR3 DNA follows: TGTGCCAGCAGTTCCGGGTCCCCAATCGAGCAGTACTTC. This sequence encodes CASSSGSPIEQYF.

This clonotype was detected ten times or more. J is TRBJ2-2 and V is TRBV6-5; 8 nucleotides match TRBD2. With 5 bases clipped from V and 5 bases from J, the junction kept 10 bases outside the gene matches. The CDR3 has 16 amino acids. Germline V gene lookup returns CDR1 MNHEY and CDR2 SVGAGI. The DNA for the CDR3 is TGTGCCAGCAGTAACGGGGGGGGGGCTGGGACCGGGGAGCTGTTTTTT. It codes for CASSNGGGAGTGELFF.

The chain has TRBV6-4 and TRBJ2-7; D remains unclear. The CDR3 runs to 13 residues. Between the trimmed V and J ends, which lost 6 bases and 4 bases, there was a span of 13 bases. The germline gives CDR1 MRHNA, CDR2 SNTAGT. For the CDR3, the DNA is TGTGCCAGCAGAGGAGTTTTGGAGTACGAGCAGTACTTC. Protein: CASRGVLEYEQYF.

This clonotype has a handful of counts. One junction end disagrees with the germline gene, perhaps due to a read error. The rearrangement links TRBV12-3 or TRBV12-4 to TRBJ1-1; 9 nucleotides agree with TRBD1. This CDR3 comprises 13 residues. The CDR3 here is CASLKDRGFAACF. CDR3 sequence (DNA): TGTGCCAGCCTTAAGGACAGGGGATTCGCCGCTTGCTTT.

The table lists this clonotype with a few counts. Just one base apart from a much larger clone, this may be a read error. The CDR3 here is CAGSLSAGLEIAKNIQYF. CDR3 coding DNA: TGTGCCGGCAGTTTATCAGCGGGACTAGAGATAGCCAAAAACATTCAGTACTTC. This chain links TRBV27 with TRBJ2-4; 8 bases are a match to TRBD2. Germline assignment: CDR1 MNHEY and CDR2 SMNVEV (reference sequence). This CDR3 has 18 amino acids.

About this clonotype itself: Given a much more abundant clone one base away, this may be a read error. The chain links TRBV6-2 or TRBV6-3 to TRBJ1-1; D not resolved. This CDR3 has 13 amino acids. Germline lookup yields CDR1 MNHEY and CDR2 SVGEGT. Trimming removed 2 bases from V and 5 bases from J, with 9 bases in between. This CDR3 is CASSYIEETEAFF. In nucleotides, the CDR3 is TGTGCCAGCAGTTACATTGAGGAAACTGAAGCTTTCTTT.

This clonotype was detected a few times. This sequence joins TRBV6-5 and TRBJ2-2, with TRBD1 matching over 11 bases. Germline CDR1 and CDR2: MNHEY and SVGAGI. The CDR3 has 17 amino acids. V lost 4 bases and J lost 0; bases outside the gene matches: 4. The CDR3, as DNA: TGTGCCAGCAGTTTTGGGACAGGGGGTACGAACACCGGGGAGCTGTTTTTT. This codes for CASSFGTGGTNTGELFF.

This clonotype was recorded many times. The chain couples TRBV2 to TRBJ1-5, with D perhaps matching TRBD1 (5 bases). Trimming took 5 bases from V and 9 from J, leaving 14 bases between them. The CDR3 is 13 residues long. In germline, CDR1 is SNHLY, CDR2 FYNNEI. In DNA form, the CDR3 reads TGTGCCAGCAGTAAGACAGACCGGGGGCCCCAGCATTTT. This translates into CASSKTDRGPQHF.

This clonotype was detected many times. The rearrangement joins TRBV6-5 to TRBJ2-7; D possibly matches TRBD1 or TRBD2 (6 bases each). The germline V gene encodes CDR1 MNHEY and CDR2 SVGAGI. The CDR3 extends over 15 amino acids. V was clipped by 8 bases and J by 3 bases, with 20 bases between them. The CDR3 region has the DNA TGTGCCAGCCTGCCTGGGGGGCCAGTCAACTACGAGCAGTACTTC. Amino acids: CASLPGGPVNYEQYF.